This TCR beta chain was captured in a study of shared clonotypes between healthy human individuals. Study overall: Aged between 18 and 49, the donors were a couple of women and a few men. Three plates each covered CD4 naive and memory; CD8 naive two, CD8 memory one. Study results and limitations: Naive subsets tended to show greater estimated richness than memory subsets.

The repertoire was sequenced with immunoSEQ multiplex PCR; TCRdb's copy has only in-frame clones and lacks some. The data show approximately 2.1 million clones, about 92% seen once. V lost 4 bases, J lost 4 bases, and 2 bases stayed unmatched. The germline V gene encodes CDR1 MGHRA and CDR2 YSYEKL. This CDR3 has 13 residues. Notes on this clone: Its matching antigen is unknown.

Healthy adults negative for HIV, lacking recent acute infections or vaccinations, served as donors. The source of this sequence is a man aged 18 to 30 in good health. Some clones in this sample may be carry-over from other donors' samples. The rearrangement uses TRBV4-1 and TRBJ2-5, with 8 bases matching TRBD2. Sequences were obtained from naive CD4+ T cells from PBMCs. Subset here: CD45RA+ positively selected. The DNA of the CDR3 is TGCGCCAGCAGCCGGGGACTAGTAGAGACCCAGTACTTC. Its translation is CASSRGLVETQYF.